This is a list of T cell receptor beta chains from one sample in a study of blood T cell repertoires in COVID-19. Sequencing was performed with immunoSEQ multiplex PCR; in TCRdb, only in-frame clones are kept and a portion is missing. The sample has roughly 230,000 clones; 80% to 90% are singletons. Sequencing input: PBMCs or T cells enriched from blood (not recorded which). Source of these receptors: a woman in her forties or fifties who had been exposed to COVID-19. Both conserved end residues are part of each CDR3. D genes are given only for firm matches. Rows give clone size only sometimes, using once, few, many, or a class for an expanded clone.

abundance: few
v_gene: TRBV28
d_gene: .
j_gene: TRBJ2-7
CDR3nt: TGTGCCAGCGGAACTGGAGGGTACGAGCAGTACTTC
CDR3aa: CASGTGGYEQYF

abundance: .
v_gene: TRBV2
d_gene: .
j_gene: TRBJ1-1
CDR3nt: TGTGCCAGCAGGCCAGGAGGGGCCAGGGAGACGTATGAAGCTTTCTTT
CDR3aa: CASRPGGARETYEAFF

abundance: once
v_gene: TRBV24-1
d_gene: TRBD1
j_gene: TRBJ2-7
CDR3nt: TGTGCCACCAGTGCCTCGGACAGGGGGCTGGGAGAGCAGTACTTC
CDR3aa: CATSASDRGLGEQYF

abundance: .
v_gene: TRBV6-5
d_gene: .
j_gene: TRBJ2-5
CDR3nt: TGTGCCGCTTCCTCACCACTATCACAAGAGACCCAGTACTTC
CDR3aa: CAASSPLSQETQYF

abundance: .
v_gene: TRBV6-5
d_gene: TRBD1
j_gene: TRBJ2-5
CDR3nt: TGTGCCAGCAGTTCCTCCGGGACAGGGATCGAGACCCAGTACTTC
CDR3aa: CASSSSGTGIETQYF

abundance: once
v_gene: TRBV5-4
d_gene: .
j_gene: TRBJ2-2
CDR3nt: TGTGCCAGCAGCTTGGAGGGGGTAGGGACCGGGGAGCTGTTTTTT
CDR3aa: CASSLEGVGTGELFF

abundance: .
v_gene: TRBV2
d_gene: .
j_gene: TRBJ2-2
CDR3nt: TGTGCCAGCAGAGGCCCAGGGACCGGGGAGCTGTTTTTT
CDR3aa: CASRGPGTGELFF

abundance: few
v_gene: TRBV7-9
d_gene: .
j_gene: TRBJ1-1
CDR3nt: TGTGCCAGCAGCTTACCTACGGGGGGCAGAACTGAAGCTTTCTTT
CDR3aa: CASSLPTGGRTEAFF

abundance: .
v_gene: TRBV27
d_gene: .
j_gene: TRBJ1-1
CDR3nt: TGTGCCAGCAGTTTTACGGGACACTCGAGAGGAACTGAAGCTTTCTTT
CDR3aa: CASSFTGHSRGTEAFF

abundance: .
v_gene: TRBV28
d_gene: TRBD2
j_gene: TRBJ2-5
CDR3nt: TGTGCCAGCGGAGAAAGCGGGATGCAAGAGACCCAGTACTTC
CDR3aa: CASGESGMQETQYF

abundance: .
v_gene: TRBV9
d_gene: TRBD2
j_gene: TRBJ2-6
CDR3nt: TGTGCCAGCAGCGGACCGGGACTAGCGGGGGGGCCTGGGGCCAACGTCCTGACTTTC
CDR3aa: CASSGPGLAGGPGANVLTF

abundance: .
v_gene: TRBV4-2
d_gene: .
j_gene: TRBJ2-5
CDR3nt: TGTGCCAGCAGCCAAGACCAGGGCGTGAAGACCCAGTACTTC
CDR3aa: CASSQDQGVKTQYF

abundance: .
v_gene: TRBV27
d_gene: .
j_gene: TRBJ1-1
CDR3nt: TGTGCCAGCAGTATTAAACCTACGGGGACTGAAGCTTTCTTT
CDR3aa: CASSIKPTGTEAFF

abundance: .
v_gene: TRBV7-2
d_gene: TRBD1
j_gene: TRBJ1-2
CDR3nt: TGTGCCAGCAGCTCTGGCGGGACAGGGACCAACTATGGCTACACCTTC
CDR3aa: CASSSGGTGTNYGYTF

abundance: .
v_gene: TRBV2
d_gene: TRBD2
j_gene: TRBJ2-5
CDR3nt: TGTGCCAGCCGCAACCGCTTAACTAGCGGGGAAGAGACCCAGTACTTC
CDR3aa: CASRNRLTSGEETQYF

abundance: .
v_gene: TRBV5-5
d_gene: .
j_gene: TRBJ1-2
CDR3nt: TGTGCCAGCAGCTTGACAGGGCACTATGGCTACACCTTC
CDR3aa: CASSLTGHYGYTF

abundance: .
v_gene: TRBV12-3/TRBV12-4
d_gene: .
j_gene: TRBJ1-2
CDR3nt: TGTGCCAGCAGTCCGAGACAGCTCTATGGCTACACCTTC
CDR3aa: CASSPRQLYGYTF

abundance: .
v_gene: TRBV9
d_gene: .
j_gene: TRBJ1-1
CDR3nt: TGTGCCAGCAGCGAGAGTTCCATGAACACTGAAGCTTTCTTT
CDR3aa: CASSESSMNTEAFF

abundance: .
v_gene: TRBV12-3/TRBV12-4
d_gene: TRBD1
j_gene: TRBJ1-1
CDR3nt: TGTGCCAGCAGTCCAGGGGGGACGGAAGCTTTCTTT
CDR3aa: CASSPGGTEAFF

abundance: .
v_gene: TRBV13
d_gene: .
j_gene: TRBJ1-1
CDR3nt: TGTGCCAGCAGCACGCGTCCATACACTGAAGCTTTCTTT
CDR3aa: CASSTRPYTEAFF

abundance: .
v_gene: TRBV12-3/TRBV12-4
d_gene: TRBD1
j_gene: TRBJ1-2
CDR3nt: TGTGCCAGCAGCACTGACAGGGACCGTGGCTACACCTTC
CDR3aa: CASSTDRDRGYTF

abundance: .
v_gene: TRBV6-6
d_gene: TRBD2
j_gene: TRBJ2-7
CDR3nt: TGTGCCAGCAGTCGGACTAGCGGGGTATCCCACTCCTACGAGCAGTACTTC
CDR3aa: CASSRTSGVSHSYEQYF

abundance: .
v_gene: TRBV5-4
d_gene: .
j_gene: TRBJ1-1
CDR3nt: TGTGCCAGCAGCTTGGCAGGCATGAACACTGAAGCTTTCTTT
CDR3aa: CASSLAGMNTEAFF

abundance: .
v_gene: TRBV7-9
d_gene: .
j_gene: TRBJ1-6
CDR3nt: TGTGCCAGCAGCCCGGGACTTCTTAATTCACCCCTCCACTTT
CDR3aa: CASSPGLLNSPLHF

abundance: .
v_gene: TRBV4-1
d_gene: .
j_gene: TRBJ1-1
CDR3nt: TGCGCCAGCAGCCGCATACCATTCAGGGTATACACTGAAGCTTTCTTT
CDR3aa: CASSRIPFRVYTEAFF

abundance: .
v_gene: TRBV19
d_gene: TRBD2
j_gene: TRBJ2-5
CDR3nt: TGTGCCAGTGGGGCGGGGGGCCAAGAGACCCAGTACTTC
CDR3aa: CASGAGGQETQYF

abundance: .
v_gene: TRBV7-9
d_gene: TRBD1
j_gene: TRBJ2-7
CDR3nt: TGTGCCAGCAGCCGACAGGGATCATCGTACGAGCAGTACTTC
CDR3aa: CASSRQGSSYEQYF

abundance: .
v_gene: TRBV28
d_gene: TRBD1
j_gene: TRBJ1-2
CDR3nt: TGTGCCAGCAAGATTACAGGGGAAGGAAGCTATGGCTACACCTTC
CDR3aa: CASKITGEGSYGYTF